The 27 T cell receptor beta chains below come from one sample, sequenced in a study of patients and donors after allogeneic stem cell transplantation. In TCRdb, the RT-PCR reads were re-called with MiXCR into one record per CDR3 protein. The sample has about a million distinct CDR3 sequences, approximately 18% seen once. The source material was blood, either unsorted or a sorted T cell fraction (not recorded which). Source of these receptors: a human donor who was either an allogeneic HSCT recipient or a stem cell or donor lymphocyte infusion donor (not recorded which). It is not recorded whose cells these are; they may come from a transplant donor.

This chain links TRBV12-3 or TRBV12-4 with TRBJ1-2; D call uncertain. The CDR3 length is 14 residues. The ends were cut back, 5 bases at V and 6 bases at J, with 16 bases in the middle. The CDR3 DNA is TGTGCCAGCAGTGCCCCCGATGTGTTAAATGGCTACACCTTC. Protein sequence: CASSAPDVLNGYTF.

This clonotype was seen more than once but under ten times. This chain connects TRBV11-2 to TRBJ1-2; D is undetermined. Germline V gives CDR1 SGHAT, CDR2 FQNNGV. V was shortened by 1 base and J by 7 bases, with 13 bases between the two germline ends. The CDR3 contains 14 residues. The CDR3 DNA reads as TGTGCCAGCAGCTTAGCCCCAGGTCTTGGTGGCTACACCTTC. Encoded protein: CASSLAPGLGGYTF. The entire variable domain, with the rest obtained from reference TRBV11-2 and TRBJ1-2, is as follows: EAGVAQSPRYKIIEKRQSVAFWCNPISGHATLYWYQQILGQGPKLLIQFQNNGVVDDSQLPKDRFSAERLKGVDSTLKIQPAKLEDSAVYLCASSLAPGLGGYTFGSGTRLTVV.

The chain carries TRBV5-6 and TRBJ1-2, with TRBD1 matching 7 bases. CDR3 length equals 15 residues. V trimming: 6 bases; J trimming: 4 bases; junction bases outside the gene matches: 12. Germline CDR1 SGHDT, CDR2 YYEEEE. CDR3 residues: CASNLDRGLGYGYTF. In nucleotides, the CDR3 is TGTGCCAGCAACCTGGATAGGGGGCTCGGCTATGGCTACACCTTC.

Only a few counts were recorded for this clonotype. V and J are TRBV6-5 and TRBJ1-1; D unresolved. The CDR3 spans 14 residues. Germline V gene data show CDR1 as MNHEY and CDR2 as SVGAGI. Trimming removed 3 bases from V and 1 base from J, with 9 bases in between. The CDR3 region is CASSYTDKNTEAFF. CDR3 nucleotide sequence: TGTGCCAGCAGTTATACCGACAAGAACACTGAAGCTTTCTTT.

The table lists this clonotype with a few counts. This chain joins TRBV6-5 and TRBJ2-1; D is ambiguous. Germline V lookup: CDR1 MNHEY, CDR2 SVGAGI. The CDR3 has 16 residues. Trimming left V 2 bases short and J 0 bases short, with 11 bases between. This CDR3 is CASSYDTHSSYNEQFF. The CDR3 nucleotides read TGTGCCAGCAGTTACGATACTCACAGCTCCTACAATGAGCAGTTCTTC.

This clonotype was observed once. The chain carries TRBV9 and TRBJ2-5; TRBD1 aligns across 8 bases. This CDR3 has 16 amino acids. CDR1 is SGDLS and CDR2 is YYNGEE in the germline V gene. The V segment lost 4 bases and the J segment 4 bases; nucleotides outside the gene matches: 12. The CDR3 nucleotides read TGTGCCAGCAGCCAAGACAGGGGACGGGGGCGAGAGACCCAGTACTTC. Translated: CASSQDRGRGRETQYF.

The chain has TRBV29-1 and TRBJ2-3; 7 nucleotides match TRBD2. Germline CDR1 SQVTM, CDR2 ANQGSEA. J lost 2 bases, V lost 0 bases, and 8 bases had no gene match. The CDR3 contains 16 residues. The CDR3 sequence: CSVEEGSGFDTDTQYF. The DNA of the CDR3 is TGCAGCGTTGAAGAGGGTAGCGGGTTTGACACAGATACGCAGTATTTT.

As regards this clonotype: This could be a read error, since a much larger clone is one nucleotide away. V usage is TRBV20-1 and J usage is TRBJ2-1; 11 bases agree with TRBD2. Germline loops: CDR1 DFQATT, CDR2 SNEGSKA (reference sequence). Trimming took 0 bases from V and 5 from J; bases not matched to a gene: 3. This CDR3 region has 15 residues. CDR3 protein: CSARDFSGRDNEQFF. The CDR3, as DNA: TGCAGTGCTAGAGATTTTAGCGGGAGGGACAATGAGCAGTTCTTC.

The CDR3 sequence is CASSEDLGLAGGSRETQYF. CDR3 bases: TGTGCCAGCAGTGAAGATTTGGGACTAGCGGGAGGGTCTCGAGAGACCCAGTACTTC. The chain employs TRBV2 and TRBJ2-5, with 16 bases aligning to TRBD2. Germline loops: CDR1 SNHLY, CDR2 FYNNEI. V shed 1 base, J shed 4 bases, and the junction held 9 bases outside the gene matches. This CDR3 region has 19 residues.

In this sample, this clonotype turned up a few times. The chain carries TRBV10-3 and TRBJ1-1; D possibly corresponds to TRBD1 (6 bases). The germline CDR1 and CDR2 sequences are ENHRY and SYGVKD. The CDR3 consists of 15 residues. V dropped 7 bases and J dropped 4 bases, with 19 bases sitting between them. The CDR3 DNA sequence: TGTGCCATCACCCCAGCACAGGGTGGAAGCACTGAAGCTTTCTTT. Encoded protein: CAITPAQGGSTEAFF.

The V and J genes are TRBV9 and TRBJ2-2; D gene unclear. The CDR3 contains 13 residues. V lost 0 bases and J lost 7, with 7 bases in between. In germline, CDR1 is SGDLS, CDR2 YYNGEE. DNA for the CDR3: TGTGCCAGCAGCGTAGAGGATTTCGGGGAGCTGTTTTTT. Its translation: CASSVEDFGELFF. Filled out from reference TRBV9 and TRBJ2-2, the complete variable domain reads DSGVTQTPKHLITATGQRVTLRCSPRSGDLSVYWYQQSLDQGLQFLIQYYNGEERAKGNILERFSAQQFPDLHSELNLSSLELGDSALYFCASSVEDFGELFFGEGSRLTVL.

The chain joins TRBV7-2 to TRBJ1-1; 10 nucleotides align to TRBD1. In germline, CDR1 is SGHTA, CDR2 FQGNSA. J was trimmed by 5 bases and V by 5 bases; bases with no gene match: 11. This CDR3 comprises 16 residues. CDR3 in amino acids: CASSPSADRGRTEAFF. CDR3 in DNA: TGTGCCAGCAGCCCCTCGGCGGACAGGGGGAGAACTGAAGCTTTCTTT.

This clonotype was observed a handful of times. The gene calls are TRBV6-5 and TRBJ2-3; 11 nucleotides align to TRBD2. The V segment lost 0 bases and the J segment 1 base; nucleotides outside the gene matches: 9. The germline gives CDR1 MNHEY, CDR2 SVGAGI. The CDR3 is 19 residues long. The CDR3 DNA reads TGTGCCAGCAGTTACTCGAGTAGCGGGAGGGCCTGGGGCACAGATACGCAGTATTTT. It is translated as CASSYSSSGRAWGTDTQYF.

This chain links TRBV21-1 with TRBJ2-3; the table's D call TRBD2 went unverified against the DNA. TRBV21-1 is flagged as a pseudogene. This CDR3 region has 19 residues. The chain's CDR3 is CASSKALLASGRRTDTQYF. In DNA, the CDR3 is TGTGCCAGCAGCAAAGCGCTTTTGGCTAGCGGGAGGAGGACAGATACGCAGTATTTT.

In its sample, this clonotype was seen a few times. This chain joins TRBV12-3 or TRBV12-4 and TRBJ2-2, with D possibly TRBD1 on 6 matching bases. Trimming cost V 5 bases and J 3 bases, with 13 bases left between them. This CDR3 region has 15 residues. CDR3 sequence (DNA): TGTGCCAGCAGTGGAACAGGGATGTACACCGGGGAGCTGTTTTTT. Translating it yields CASSGTGMYTGELFF.

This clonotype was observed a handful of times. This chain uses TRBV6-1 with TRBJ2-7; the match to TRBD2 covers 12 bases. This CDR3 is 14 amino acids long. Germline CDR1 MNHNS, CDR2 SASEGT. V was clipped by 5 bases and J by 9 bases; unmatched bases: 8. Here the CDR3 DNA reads TGTGCCAGCAGTCAACTAGCGGGGGGCGTCGGGCAGTACTTC. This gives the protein CASSQLAGGVGQYF.

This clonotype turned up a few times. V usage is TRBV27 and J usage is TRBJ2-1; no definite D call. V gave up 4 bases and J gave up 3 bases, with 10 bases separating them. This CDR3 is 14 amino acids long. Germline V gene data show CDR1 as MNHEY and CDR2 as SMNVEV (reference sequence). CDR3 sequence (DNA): TGTGCCAGCAGTTCGACTCGGAGCTACAATGAGCAGTTCTTC. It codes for CASSSTRSYNEQFF.

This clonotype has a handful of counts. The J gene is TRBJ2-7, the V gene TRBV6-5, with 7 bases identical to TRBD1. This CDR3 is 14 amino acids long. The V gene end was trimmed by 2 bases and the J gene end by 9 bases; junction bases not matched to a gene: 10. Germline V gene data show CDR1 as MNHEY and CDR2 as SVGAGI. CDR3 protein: CASSYRHRGFVQYF. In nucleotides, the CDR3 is TGTGCCAGCAGTTACAGACACAGGGGTTTTGTGCAGTACTTC.

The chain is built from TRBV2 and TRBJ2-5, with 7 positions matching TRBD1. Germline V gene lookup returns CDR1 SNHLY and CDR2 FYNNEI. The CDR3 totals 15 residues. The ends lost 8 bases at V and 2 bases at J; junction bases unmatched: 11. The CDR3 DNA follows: TGTGCCAGCCAAACTCAAGGACAGGTTCAAGAGACCCAGTACTTC. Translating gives CASQTQGQVQETQYF.

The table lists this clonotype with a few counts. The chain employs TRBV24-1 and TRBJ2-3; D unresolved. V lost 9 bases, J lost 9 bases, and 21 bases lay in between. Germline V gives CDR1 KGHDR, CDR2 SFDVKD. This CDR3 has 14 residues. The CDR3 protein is CATSGRVGLETQYF. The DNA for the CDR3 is TGTGCCACCTCGGGCCGAGTGGGCTTGGAGACGCAGTATTTT.

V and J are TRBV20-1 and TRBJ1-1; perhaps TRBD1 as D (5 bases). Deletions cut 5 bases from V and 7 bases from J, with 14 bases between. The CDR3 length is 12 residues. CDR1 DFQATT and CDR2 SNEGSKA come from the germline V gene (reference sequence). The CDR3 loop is CSALTGGIEAFF. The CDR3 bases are TGCAGTGCTTTGACGGGGGGGATTGAAGCTTTCTTT.

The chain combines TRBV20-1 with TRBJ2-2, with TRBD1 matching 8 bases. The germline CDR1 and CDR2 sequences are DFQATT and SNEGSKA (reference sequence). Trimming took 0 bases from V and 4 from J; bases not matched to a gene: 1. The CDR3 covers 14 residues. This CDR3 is CSARETGGTGELFF. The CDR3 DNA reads TGCAGTGCTAGAGAAACAGGGGGCACCGGGGAGCTGTTTTTT.

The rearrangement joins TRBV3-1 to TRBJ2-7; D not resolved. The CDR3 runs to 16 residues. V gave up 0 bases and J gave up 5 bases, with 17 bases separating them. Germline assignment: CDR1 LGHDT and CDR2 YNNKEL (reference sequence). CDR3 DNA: TGTGCCAGCAGCCAAGATCCCGGGCGTGTGGGGAACGAGCAGTACTTC. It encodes CASSQDPGRVGNEQYF.

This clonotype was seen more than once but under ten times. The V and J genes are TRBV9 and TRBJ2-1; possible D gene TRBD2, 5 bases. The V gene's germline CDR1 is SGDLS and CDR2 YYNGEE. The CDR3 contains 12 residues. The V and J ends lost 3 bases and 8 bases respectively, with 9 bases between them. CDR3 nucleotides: TGTGCCAGCAGCGGTACTAGGTATGAGCAGTTCTTC. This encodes CASSGTRYEQFF.

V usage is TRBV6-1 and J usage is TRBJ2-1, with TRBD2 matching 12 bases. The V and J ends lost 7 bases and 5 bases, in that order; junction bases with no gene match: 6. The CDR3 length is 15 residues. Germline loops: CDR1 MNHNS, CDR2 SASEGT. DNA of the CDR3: TGTGCCAGCAAGGCTAGCGGGGGGGAAAACAATGAGCAGTTCTTC. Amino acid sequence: CASKASGGENNEQFF.

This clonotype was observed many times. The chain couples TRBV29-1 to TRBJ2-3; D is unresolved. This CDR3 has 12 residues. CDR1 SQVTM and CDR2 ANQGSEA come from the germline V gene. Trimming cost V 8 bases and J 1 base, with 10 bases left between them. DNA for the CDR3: TGCAGCACCAGTAAGGGCACAGATACGCAGTATTTT. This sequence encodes CSTSKGTDTQYF.

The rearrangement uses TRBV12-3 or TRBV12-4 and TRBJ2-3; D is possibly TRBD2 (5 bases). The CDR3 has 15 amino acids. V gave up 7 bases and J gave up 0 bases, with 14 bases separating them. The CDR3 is CASKQLGGSTDTQYF. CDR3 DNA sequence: TGTGCCAGCAAACAACTGGGCGGGAGCACAGATACGCAGTATTTT.